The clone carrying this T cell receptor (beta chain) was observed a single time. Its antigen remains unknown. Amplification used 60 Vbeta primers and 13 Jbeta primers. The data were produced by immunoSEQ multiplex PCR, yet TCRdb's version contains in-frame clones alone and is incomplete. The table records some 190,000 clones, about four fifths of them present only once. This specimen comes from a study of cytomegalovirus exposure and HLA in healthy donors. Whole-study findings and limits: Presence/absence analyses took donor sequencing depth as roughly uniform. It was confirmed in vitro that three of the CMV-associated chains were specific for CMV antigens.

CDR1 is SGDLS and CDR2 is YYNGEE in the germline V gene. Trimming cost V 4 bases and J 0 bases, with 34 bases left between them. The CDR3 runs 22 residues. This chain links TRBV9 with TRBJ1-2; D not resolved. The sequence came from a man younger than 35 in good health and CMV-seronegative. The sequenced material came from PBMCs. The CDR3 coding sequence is TGTGCCAGCAGCCCACACTCTCCGGGTGGTAGAGCTAGTCTATGGGCTAACTATGGCTACACCTTC. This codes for CASSPHSPGGRASLWANYGYTF.